Below, 8 T cell receptor beta chains from the same sample are listed, as sequenced in a study of response to subunit inactivated influenza vaccine (dated by TCRdb to 2017 to 2018). Preparation of the library involved RT-PCR. Sequencing was carried out with an Illumina HiSeq 2500. TCRdb trimmed the raw reads at Q25, called clones with MiXCR and kept productive beta chains. CDR3 protein duplicates are merged, each entry listing the most common genes and DNA. The sample table lists some 500,000 distinct CDR3 sequences, 25% of them with a count of one. The ten largest clones represent less than 2.5% of the sample. Here the sequenced sample was CD4+ T cells sorted from PBMCs, taken 5 to 6 days after vaccination. These TCRs come from a man aged 50 to 60 who received an inactivated influenza vaccine. Donor details come from another sample of the same person, matched by shared clones.

This clonotype was observed a few times. The rearrangement uses TRBV3-1 and TRBJ1-6; a possible D gene is TRBD1 (5 bases). There are 14 residues in the CDR3. V was trimmed by 4 bases and J by 6 bases, leaving 10 bases between them. Germline CDR1 and CDR2: LGHDT and YNNKEL (reference sequence). The CDR3 region has the DNA TGTGCCAGCAGCCTTGCAGGGAGTAATTCACCCCTCCACTTT. Translating gives CASSLAGSNSPLHF.

The chain joins TRBV5-1 to TRBJ2-3; D is perhaps TRBD2 (5 bases). The germline gives CDR1 SGHRS, CDR2 YFSETQ. CDR3 length: 14 amino acids. V dropped 4 bases and J dropped 1 base, with 10 bases sitting between them. CDR3 nucleotide sequence: TGCGCCAGCAGCATCCAGGAGGGCACAGATACGCAGTATTTT. Translation gives CASSIQEGTDTQYF.

The chain joins TRBV11-2 to TRBJ2-3, with D unresolved. Germline CDR1 and CDR2: SGHAT and FQNNGV. Trimming removed 4 bases from V and 3 bases from J, with 8 bases in between. There are 13 residues in the CDR3. The DNA for the CDR3 is TGTGCCAGCAGCTGGGCGCGGACAGATACGCAGTATTTT. Encoded protein: CASSWARTDTQYF.

This chain connects TRBV5-5 to TRBJ2-2, with D unclear. Germline V lookup: CDR1 SGHKS, CDR2 YYEKEE (reference sequence). The length of the CDR3 is 15 residues. V lost 2 bases and J lost 1, with 9 bases in between. The CDR3 region is CASSFWSGNTGELFF. Here the CDR3 DNA reads TGTGCCAGCAGCTTTTGGTCGGGGAACACCGGGGAGCTGTTTTTT.

This rearrangement joins TRBV6-2 or TRBV6-3 to TRBJ2-1, with D perhaps TRBD2 (6 bases). The ends were cut back, 6 bases at V and 6 bases at J, with 15 bases in the middle. CDR1 is MNHEY and CDR2 is SVGEGT in the germline V gene. The CDR3 is 14 amino acids. The CDR3 DNA reads as TGTGCCAGCAGCCGGGACTGGAATTCCAATGAGCAGTTCTTC. Translating gives CASSRDWNSNEQFF.

The chain employs TRBV5-1 and TRBJ2-1; 9 nucleotides agree with TRBD2. Trimming removed 0 bases from V and 4 bases from J; junction bases left unmatched: 8. The germline gives CDR1 SGHRS, CDR2 YFSETQ. This CDR3 region has 17 residues. CDR3 protein: CASSLAGQSGGYNEQFF. In DNA form, the CDR3 reads TGCGCCAGCAGCTTGGCCGGGCAGAGCGGGGGGTACAATGAGCAGTTCTTC.

This clonotype was counted between two and nine times. The chain uses TRBV20-1 and TRBJ2-5; 9 bases match TRBD2. The CDR3 is 17 residues long. Germline-derived CDR1 and CDR2 are DFQATT and SNEGSKA (reference sequence). V was clipped by 6 bases and J by 1 base; unmatched bases: 15. CDR3 loop: CSATGTSHNSLQETQYF. CDR3 DNA sequence: TGCAGTGCAACCGGGACTAGCCACAACTCCCTCCAAGAGACCCAGTACTTC.

To note about this clonotype: A junction end diverges from the germline sequence, so it may reflect a read error. The V call is TRBV12-3 or TRBV12-4, the J call TRBJ2-3; D call uncertain. The CDR3 is 12 amino acids. The CDR3 sequence: CASSSLTDPQYF. In DNA, the CDR3 is TGTGCCAGCAGTTCCCTCACAGATCCGCAGTATTTT.